This T cell receptor beta chain derives from a study of shared clonotypes between healthy human individuals. Study-wide results and caveats: The donor pool, a small one, limited the genetic and exposure-history diversity represented.

A note on this clone: What it binds is unknown.

In the authors' workflow: Sequence data from immunoSEQ were junction-only and lacked quality scores; consequently, filtering differed. Clones were sequenced by immunoSEQ multiplex PCR, and TCRdb holds only the in-frame ones, with some missing. The V and J calls and clone size come from that table; D and trimming were worked out from the DNA. Of 450,000 to 500,000 clones listed, about 84% are singletons. The origin of this receptor is a woman in her forties in good health. Some clones in this sample may be carry-over from other donors' samples. Source material: PBMCs.

This chain's CDR3 is CASSPTAQAQETQYF. CDR3 nucleotides: TGTGCCAGCTCACCCACCGCGCAGGCGCAAGAGACCCAGTACTTC. This chain links TRBV18 with TRBJ2-5, with D unresolved. With 3 bases removed from V and 2 bases from J, the gap between germline ends came to 13 bases. CDR1 is KGHSH and CDR2 is LQKENI in the germline V gene. This CDR3 region has 15 residues. Full variable domain (outside the CDR3, taken from reference TRBV18 and TRBJ2-5): NAGVMQNPRHLVRRRGQEARLRCSPMKGHSHVYWYRQLPEEGLKFMVYLQKENIIDESGMPKERFSAEFPKEGPSILRIQQVVRGDSAAYFCASSPTAQAQETQYFGPGTRLLVL.